The sequence of this TCR beta chain was determined in a study of blood T cell repertoires in COVID-19. Across the whole study: Sites across the United States, Italy and Spain contributed samples from acute and convalescent COVID-19. In each case, the material was cDNA or gDNA derived from T cells, B-cell-depleted T cells, or PBMCs.

Source study methods: Nucleated cell number was recorded as an estimate derived from reference gene primer amplification. Only in-frame clones appear in the TCRdb table, and some are missing; sequencing was by immunoSEQ multiplex PCR. V, J and clone size derive from that table, while D and trimming were established from the DNA sequence. This sample yields 170,000 or so clones, of which 86% are seen a single time; about 7% belongs to the top ten. Germline V CDR1 and CDR2: MDHEN, SYDVKM. V shed 3 bases and J shed 2 bases, with 10 bases lying between them. The CDR3 loop spans 15 amino acids. V usage is TRBV28 and J usage is TRBJ2-2; D gene ambiguous. This clonotype was sampled from a man in his forties or fifties with active or convalescent COVID-19. The sample consisted of peripheral blood. The CDR3 loop reads CASSLGQINTGELFF. CDR3 DNA sequence: TGTGCCAGCAGTTTGGGCCAGATTAACACCGGGGAGCTGTTTTTT.